Shown below are 11 T cell receptor beta chains from a single sample sequenced in a study of cytomegalovirus exposure and HLA in healthy donors. Amplification used 60 Vbeta primers and 13 Jbeta primers. Clones were sequenced by immunoSEQ multiplex PCR, and TCRdb holds only the in-frame ones, with some missing. The sample has some 150,000 clones, about 84% seen once. Sequencing was carried out using PBMCs. The receptors originated from a man aged 45 to 65 in good health and CMV-seronegative.

The chain employs TRBV29-1 and TRBJ2-7; TRBD1 is a possible D gene (6 bases). The V end was cut by 4 bases, the J end by 3 bases, with 16 bases between. This CDR3 comprises 14 residues. Germline V gene sequence: CDR1 SQVTM, CDR2 ANQGSEA. The CDR3 loop is CSVVPGAAVYEQYF. CDR3 sequence (DNA): TGCAGCGTTGTTCCAGGGGCGGCTGTCTACGAGCAGTACTTC.

This chain uses TRBV14 with TRBJ2-1; D is undetermined. V was pared by 0 bases and J by 1 base, with 7 bases between. CDR1 is SGHDN and CDR2 is FVKESK in the germline V gene. The CDR3 is 15 amino acids. The CDR3 region has the DNA TGTGCCAGCAGCCAAGATGGGCAGTCCTACAATGAGCAGTTCTTC. Encoded protein: CASSQDGQSYNEQFF.

The J gene is TRBJ2-1, the V gene TRBV2, with D maybe TRBD1 (6 bases). Germline V gives CDR1 SNHLY, CDR2 FYNNEI. The V and J ends lost 7 bases and 0 bases respectively, with 16 bases between them. This CDR3 region has 16 residues. CDR3 nucleotides: TGTGCCAGCATTGGTTTGAGGGGGAGCTCCTACAATGAGCAGTTCTTC. Translated, it gives CASIGLRGSSYNEQFF.

The rearrangement links TRBV11-3 to TRBJ2-7, with D unclear. This CDR3 is 13 amino acids long. V lost 2 bases and J lost 2, with 7 bases in between. Germline assignment: CDR1 SGHNT and CDR2 YENEEA. CDR3: CASSLKETYEQYF. The CDR3 DNA follows: TGTGCCAGCAGCTTAAAGGAGACCTACGAGCAGTACTTC.

This chain links TRBV29-1 with TRBJ1-5, with TRBD1 matching 10 bases. The germline CDR1 and CDR2 sequences are SQVTM and ANQGSEA. CDR3 length: 14 amino acids. The V gene end was trimmed by 4 bases and the J gene end by 7 bases; junction bases not matched to a gene: 7. The DNA of the CDR3 is TGCAGCGTTGGAGCCGGGACAGGGGACCAGCCCCAGCATTTT. It codes for CSVGAGTGDQPQHF.

This chain uses TRBV11-1 with TRBJ2-1, with 9 positions matching TRBD2. The V gene's germline CDR1 is SGHAT and CDR2 FQDESV (reference sequence). After removal of 0 bases from V and 7 bases from J, the junction contained 7 bases not matched to a gene. The CDR3 contains 16 residues. The CDR3 DNA is TGTGCCAGCAGCTTAGCGCTAGCGGGAAAATGGAATGAGCAGTTCTTC. It translates to CASSLALAGKWNEQFF.

J is TRBJ2-7 and V is TRBV11-2; 9 bases align to TRBD2. The CDR3 runs to 16 residues. Germline V gene lookup returns CDR1 SGHAT and CDR2 FQNNGV. V shed 2 bases and J 4 bases; nucleotides not matched to a gene: 9. The CDR3: CASSLRGRGGEYEQYF. The CDR3 region has the DNA TGTGCCAGCAGCTTAAGGGGGCGGGGGGGCGAGTACGAGCAGTACTTC.

V gene TRBV18 combines with J gene TRBJ1-5, with 7 bases aligning to TRBD1. The CDR3 extends over 16 amino acids. The germline gives CDR1 KGHSH, CDR2 LQKENI. Trimming cost V 4 bases and J 4 bases; bases outside gene matches: 10. The CDR3 DNA follows: TGTGCCAGCTCACGAACACGGGACAGTGGAAATCAGCCCCAGCATTTT. It translates to CASSRTRDSGNQPQHF.

This clone was seen a handful of times. The genes are TRBV4-1 and TRBJ2-1; perhaps TRBD2 as D (6 bases). Germline values: CDR1 MGHRA, CDR2 YSYEKL. The CDR3 contains 14 residues. V was shortened by 1 base and J by 7 bases, with 11 bases between the two germline ends. CDR3 in DNA: TGCGCCAGCAGCCAAGTTGTCGGGAGAAATGAGCAGTTCTTC. Protein sequence: CASSQVVGRNEQFF.

The J gene is TRBJ2-2, the V gene TRBV9; D gene ambiguous. Germline values: CDR1 SGDLS, CDR2 YYNGEE. The CDR3 is 14 residues long. Trimming removed 2 bases from V and 5 bases from J, with 10 bases in between. CDR3 sequence (DNA): TGTGCCAGCAGCGTGGAACAGACAACCGGGGAGCTGTTTTTT. This translates into CASSVEQTTGELFF. Drawing the rest from reference TRBV9 and TRBJ2-2, the complete variable domain is DSGVTQTPKHLITATGQRVTLRCSPRSGDLSVYWYQQSLDQGLQFLIQYYNGEERAKGNILERFSAQQFPDLHSELNLSSLELGDSALYFCASSVEQTTGELFFGEGSRLTVL.

V is TRBV10-2 and J is TRBJ2-5; 7 nucleotides match TRBD1. CDR3 length equals 15 residues. CDR1 is WSHSY and CDR2 is SAAADI in the germline V gene. V shed 4 bases, J shed 5 bases, and the junction held 10 bases outside the gene matches. CDR3 coding DNA: TGCGCCAGCAGTGGAACAGGGGCCGGTGAGGAGACCCAGTACTTC. This sequence encodes CASSGTGAGEETQYF.